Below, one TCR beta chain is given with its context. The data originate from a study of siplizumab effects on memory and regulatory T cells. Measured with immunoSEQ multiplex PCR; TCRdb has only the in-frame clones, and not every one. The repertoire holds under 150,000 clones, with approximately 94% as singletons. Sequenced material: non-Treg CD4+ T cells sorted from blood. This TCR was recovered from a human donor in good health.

The CDR3 region has the DNA TGCGCCAGCAGCCCTCGACAGGGGTTACCCTACGAGCAGTACTTC. This codes for CASSPRQGLPYEQYF. The rearrangement links TRBV5-1 to TRBJ2-7; 8 bases are a match to TRBD1. The CDR3 loop spans 15 amino acids. From germline, CDR1 is SGHRS and CDR2 YFSETQ. The V segment lost 4 bases and the J segment 2 bases; nucleotides outside the gene matches: 8. The variable domain in full, completed from reference TRBV5-1 and TRBJ2-7, reads KAGVTQTPRYLIKTRGQQVTLSCSPISGHRSVSWYQQTPGQGLQFLFEYFSETQRNKGNFPGRFSGRQFSNSRSEMNVSTLELGDSALYLCASSPRQGLPYEQYFGPGTRLTVT.